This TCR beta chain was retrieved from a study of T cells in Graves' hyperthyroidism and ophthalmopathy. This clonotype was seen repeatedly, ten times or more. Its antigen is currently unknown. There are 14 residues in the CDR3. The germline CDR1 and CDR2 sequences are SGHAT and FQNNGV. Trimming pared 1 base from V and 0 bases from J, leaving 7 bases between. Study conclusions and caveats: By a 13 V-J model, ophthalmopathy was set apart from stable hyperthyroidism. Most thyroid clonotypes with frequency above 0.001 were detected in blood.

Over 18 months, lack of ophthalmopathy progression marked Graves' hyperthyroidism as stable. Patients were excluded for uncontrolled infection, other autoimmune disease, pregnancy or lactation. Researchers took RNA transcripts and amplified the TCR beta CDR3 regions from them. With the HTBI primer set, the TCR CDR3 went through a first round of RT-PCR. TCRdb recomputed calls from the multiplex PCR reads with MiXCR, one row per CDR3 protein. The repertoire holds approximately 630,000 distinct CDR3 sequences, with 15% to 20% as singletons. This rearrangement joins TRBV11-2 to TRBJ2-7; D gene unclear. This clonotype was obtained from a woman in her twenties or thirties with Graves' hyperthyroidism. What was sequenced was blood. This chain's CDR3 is CASSLGPYSYEQYF. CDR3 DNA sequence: TGTGCCAGCAGCTTAGGCCCATACTCCTACGAGCAGTACTTC.